This passage covers 24 T cell receptor beta chains from one sample sequenced in a study of blood T cell repertoires in COVID-19. Generated by immunoSEQ multiplex PCR, the TCRdb table keeps only in-frame clones and is missing some. This table holds about 58,000 clones, about 89% found once. Sequenced: peripheral blood. The origin of the receptors is a woman aged 55-69 years with active COVID-19.

The genes are TRBV4-3 and TRBJ1-4; D is ambiguous. CDR3 length: 13 residues. V was shortened by 0 bases and J by 8 bases, with 7 bases between the two germline ends. Germline V CDR1 and CDR2: LGHNA, YSLEER. The CDR3 DNA reads as TGCGCCAGCAGCCAAGAAGCTTACGAAAAACTGTTTTTT. Residues: CASSQEAYEKLFF.

The rearrangement uses TRBV27 and TRBJ2-1, with D perhaps TRBD1 (6 bases). The V end was cut by 5 bases, the J end by 3 bases, with 14 bases between. The CDR3 spans 15 residues. CDR1 is MNHEY and CDR2 is SMNVEV in the germline V gene (reference sequence). CDR3 DNA: TGTGCCAGCAGTCTCAGTCAGGGGCTCTACAATGAGCAGTTCTTC. It specifies CASSLSQGLYNEQFF.

J is TRBJ1-2 and V is TRBV5-4; D is unresolved. Looked up from germline, CDR1 is SGHNT and CDR2 is YYREEE (reference sequence). Between the trimmed V and J ends, which lost 2 bases and 8 bases, there was a span of 10 bases. This CDR3 has 12 residues. The CDR3 is CASSFRPGGYTF. CDR3 in DNA: TGTGCCAGCAGCTTCCGCCCGGGGGGCTACACCTTC.

The V call is TRBV21-1, the J call TRBJ2-4; TRBD1 was called by the table and not checked on the DNA. TRBV21-1 is labeled a pseudogene. The CDR3 length is 15 residues. CDR3 coding DNA: TGTGCCAGCAGCAAAGGACAGGTAGCCAAAAACATTCAGTACTTC. Protein product: CASSKGQVAKNIQYF.

This chain uses TRBV7-2 with TRBJ2-7; 8 bases are a match to TRBD2. This CDR3 is built from 14 residues. V lost 7 bases, J lost 5 bases, and 10 bases stayed unmatched. Germline V gene data show CDR1 as SGHTA and CDR2 as FQGNSA. CDR3 sequence: CASTQWRGVDEQYF. The CDR3 nucleotides are TGTGCCAGCACTCAGTGGCGGGGGGTGGACGAGCAGTACTTC.

The J gene is TRBJ2-5, the V gene TRBV19; 8 nucleotides align to TRBD1. This CDR3 spans 15 amino acids. V lost 5 bases, J lost 7 bases, and 12 bases stayed unmatched. In germline, CDR1 is LNHDA, CDR2 SQIVND (reference sequence). Here the CDR3 reads CASSARQGQSGTQYF. The CDR3, as DNA: TGTGCCAGTAGTGCCCGACAGGGGCAGTCAGGGACCCAGTACTTC.

This clone was observed a handful of times. This rearrangement joins TRBV7-6 to TRBJ2-3; 7 bases fit TRBD2. This CDR3 region has 15 residues. J was trimmed by 1 base and V by 7 bases; bases with no gene match: 8. Germline-derived CDR1 and CDR2 are SGHVS and FNYEAQ. CDR3 loop: CASTLLGGGTDTQYF. The CDR3 DNA is TGTGCCAGCACCCTCCTGGGGGGGGGCACAGATACGCAGTATTTT. Full variable domain (outside the CDR3, taken from reference TRBV7-6 and TRBJ2-3): GAGVSQSPRYKVTKRGQDVALRCDPISGHVSLYWYRQALGQGPEFLTYFNYEAQQDKSGLPNDRFSAERPEGSISTLTIQRTEQRDSAMYRCASTLLGGGTDTQYFGPGTRLTVL.

This chain connects TRBV27 to TRBJ2-6; D gene uncertain. This CDR3 has 15 residues. The ends were cut back, 8 bases at V and 3 bases at J, with 14 bases in the middle. CDR1 and CDR2 from the germline V gene are MNHEY and SMNVEV (reference sequence). CDR3 nucleotide sequence: TGTGCCAGCTCAACCCTGTCTAGTGGGGCCAACGTCCTGACTTTC. Its protein is CASSTLSSGANVLTF.

The chain employs TRBV6-5 and TRBJ2-2; the D is unclear. This CDR3 has 13 residues. Per germline, CDR1 MNHEY and CDR2 SVGAGI. V lost 7 bases, J lost 4 bases, and 10 bases lay in between. Written as DNA, the CDR3 is TGTGCCAGCAAGAGGAGCTCCACCGGGGAGCTGTTTTTT. Translating it yields CASKRSSTGELFF.

The chain has TRBV5-6 and TRBJ1-6; 8 positions match TRBD1. Germline CDR1 and CDR2: SGHDT and YYEEEE. The V segment lost 3 bases and the J segment 8 bases; nucleotides outside the gene matches: 10. The CDR3 has 16 residues. CDR3 bases: TGTGCCAGCAGCTCGCTTGACAGGGGACGGTATTCACCCCTCCACTTT. As protein: CASSSLDRGRYSPLHF.

The chain joins TRBV5-6 to TRBJ2-7, with 7 bases matching TRBD1. Unmatched junction bases numbered 7, after V lost 4 bases and J lost 0 bases. CDR1 and CDR2 from the germline V gene are SGHDT and YYEEEE. CDR3 length: 15 residues. The CDR3 DNA is TGTGCCAGCAGCACGTGGGGGACAGTCTCCTACGAGCAGTACTTC. Its translation: CASSTWGTVSYEQYF.

This chain links TRBV6-2 or TRBV6-3 with TRBJ2-1; perhaps TRBD2 as D (5 bases). Germline loops: CDR1 MNHEY, CDR2 SVGEGT. V lost 2 bases and J lost 15, with 14 bases in between. The length of the CDR3 is 12 residues. The CDR3 region is CASSYEGRVGFF. The CDR3 region has the DNA TGTGCCAGCAGTTACGAGGGAAGGGTTGGGTTCTTC.

J is TRBJ2-6 and V is TRBV7-9, with D unclear. Germline V gene lookup returns CDR1 SEHNR and CDR2 FQNEAQ (reference sequence). V lost 0 bases, J lost 0 bases, and 6 bases lay in between. This CDR3 is built from 16 residues. In nucleotides, the CDR3 is TGTGCCAGCAGCTTAGCCTTCCGCTCTGGGGCCAACGTCCTGACTTTC. Residues: CASSLAFRSGANVLTF.

This sequence joins TRBV19 and TRBJ1-2, with 7 nucleotides matching TRBD1. V lost 6 bases, J lost 4 bases, and 14 bases stayed unmatched. Germline values: CDR1 LNHDA, CDR2 SQIVND (reference sequence). CDR3 length: 16 residues. The DNA for the CDR3 is TGTGCCAGTAGACCCATCGCGACAGGGACCCTCTATGGCTACACCTTC. Translating it yields CASRPIATGTLYGYTF.

V usage is TRBV7-3 and J usage is TRBJ2-3; D is perhaps TRBD2 (5 bases). V was pared by 0 bases and J by 6 bases, with 10 bases between. Germline loops: CDR1 SGHTA, CDR2 FQGTGA. The CDR3 totals 14 residues. Written as DNA, the CDR3 is TGTGCCAGCAGCTTAACGAGGACTGGGGATACGCAGTATTTT. Protein sequence: CASSLTRTGDTQYF.

The rearrangement uses TRBV18 and TRBJ1-2; no definite D call. Per germline, CDR1 KGHSH and CDR2 LQKENI. This CDR3 comprises 13 residues. The V end was cut by 3 bases, the J end by 4 bases, with 9 bases between. CDR3 nucleotides: TGTGCCAGCTCACCCGACAATAGCTATGGCTACACCTTC. It yields the protein CASSPDNSYGYTF.

The chain recombines TRBV7-2 with TRBJ1-2, with D hard to call. Germline-derived CDR1 and CDR2 are SGHTA and FQGNSA. V shed 5 bases and J shed 8 bases, with 12 bases lying between them. CDR3 length: 12 amino acids. CDR3 residues: CASSPGSYGYTF. Written as DNA, the CDR3 is TGTGCCAGCAGCCCGGGATCGTACGGCTACACCTTC.

The table lists this clone with a few counts. V usage is TRBV7-9 and J usage is TRBJ1-6; D uncertain. The germline V gene has CDR1 SEHNR and CDR2 FQNEAQ (reference sequence). This CDR3 region has 12 residues. V was clipped by 5 bases and J by 12 bases, with 11 bases between them. This chain's CDR3 is CASSPGAGPLHF. Written as DNA, the CDR3 is TGTGCCAGCAGCCCGGGTGCTGGACCCCTCCACTTT.

The chain employs TRBV6-4 and TRBJ1-5; the D is unclear. Trimming removed 6 bases at V and 7 bases at J, with 13 bases between. Germline V gene data show CDR1 as MRHNA and CDR2 as SNTAGT. The CDR3 runs to 13 residues. CDR3 amino acids: CASSREVEQPQHF. In DNA, the CDR3 is TGTGCCAGCAGCCGGGAGGTGGAGCAGCCCCAGCATTTT.

The chain is built from TRBV5-1 and TRBJ2-7; D might be TRBD1 (6 bases). CDR3 size: 16 residues. Germline V lookup: CDR1 SGHRS, CDR2 YFSETQ. Trimming stripped 3 bases from V and 2 bases from J, with 18 bases between. The CDR3 DNA reads as TGCGCCAGCAGCTCGGACAGCTTAGGGAGTCCCTACGAGCAGTACTTC. It yields the protein CASSSDSLGSPYEQYF.

The chain recombines TRBV29-1 with TRBJ1-2; 10 nucleotides align to TRBD1. The CDR3 extends over 13 amino acids. Germline loops: CDR1 SQVTM, CDR2 ANQGSEA. J gave up 6 bases and V 4 bases, and 5 bases lay outside the gene matches. CDR3: CSVARDRGNGYTF. The CDR3 DNA is TGCAGCGTTGCCCGGGACAGGGGTAATGGCTACACCTTC.

This clone was picked up a small number of times. The chain is built from TRBV5-1 and TRBJ2-1; D not certain. The CDR3 is 11 amino acids. Trimming removed 1 base at V and 10 bases at J, with 6 bases between. Looked up from germline, CDR1 is SGHRS and CDR2 is YFSETQ. CDR3 loop: CASSLISEQFF. The CDR3, as DNA: TGCGCCAGCAGCTTGATCTCCGAGCAGTTCTTC.

V gene TRBV7-2 combines with J gene TRBJ2-7, with a possible D match to TRBD1 (6 bases). The length of the CDR3 is 12 residues. Germline assignment: CDR1 SGHTA and CDR2 FQGNSA. V was trimmed by 7 bases and J by 6 bases, leaving 13 bases between them. The chain's CDR3 is CASKGTFREQYF. The CDR3 coding sequence is TGTGCCAGCAAAGGGACATTTCGCGAGCAGTACTTC. The full variable domain, its missing parts supplied by reference TRBV7-2 and TRBJ2-7, is GAGVSQSPSNKVTEKGKDVELRCDPISGHTALYWYRQSLGQGLEFLIYFQGNSAPDKSGLPSDRFSAERTGGSVSTLTIQRTQQEDSAVYLCASKGTFREQYFGPGTRLTVT.

V usage is TRBV9 and J usage is TRBJ2-3, with TRBD2 matching 12 bases. Trimming removed 7 bases from V and 5 bases from J; junction bases left unmatched: 8. This CDR3 is 15 amino acids long. Looked up from germline, CDR1 is SGDLS and CDR2 is YYNGEE. The CDR3 is CASGRLAGARDTQYF. The CDR3 nucleotides read TGTGCCAGCGGGAGACTAGCGGGGGCCCGAGATACGCAGTATTTT.